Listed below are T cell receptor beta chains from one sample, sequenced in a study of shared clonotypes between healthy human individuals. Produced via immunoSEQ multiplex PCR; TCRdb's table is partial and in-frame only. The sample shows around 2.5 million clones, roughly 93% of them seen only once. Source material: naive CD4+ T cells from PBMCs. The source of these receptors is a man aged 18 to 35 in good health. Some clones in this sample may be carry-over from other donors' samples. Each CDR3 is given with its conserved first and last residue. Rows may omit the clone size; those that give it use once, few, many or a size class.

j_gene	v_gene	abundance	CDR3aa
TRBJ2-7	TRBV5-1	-	CASRRTSGSQGYEQYF
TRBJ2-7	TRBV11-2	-	CASSSPAMGVYEQYF
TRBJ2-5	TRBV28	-	CASSLGLAGGQFQETQYF
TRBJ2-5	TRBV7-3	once	CASSLLPGQGVETQYF
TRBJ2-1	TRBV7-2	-	CASSLREGEQFF
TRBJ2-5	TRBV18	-	CASSSGTGDGETQYF
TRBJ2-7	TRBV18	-	CASSGGSTYEQYF
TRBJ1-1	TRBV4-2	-	CASSQDRQPNTEAFF
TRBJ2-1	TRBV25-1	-	CASSEYRTSGANNEQFF
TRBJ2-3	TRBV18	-	CASSHSSGSFTDTQYF
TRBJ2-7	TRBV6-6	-	CASSPGLAGLPPRYF
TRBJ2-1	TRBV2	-	CASRVRIYNEQFF
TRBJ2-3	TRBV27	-	CASLTATGGMTDTQYF
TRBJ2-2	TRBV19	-	CASRSTGTSSAGELFF
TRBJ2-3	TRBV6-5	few	CASTSGGTDTQYF
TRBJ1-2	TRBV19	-	CASSIPGRYGYTF
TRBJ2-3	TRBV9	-	CASSVGEWSTDTQYF
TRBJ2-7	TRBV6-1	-	CASSGRGSSYEQYF
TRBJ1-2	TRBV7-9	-	CASSLIRGEGFYGYTF
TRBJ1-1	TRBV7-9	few	CASSFNSGTEAFF
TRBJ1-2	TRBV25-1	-	CASLSHDRAGYTF
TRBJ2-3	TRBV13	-	CASSLWGLAGGDTQYF
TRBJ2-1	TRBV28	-	CASRTGTTLPYNEQFF
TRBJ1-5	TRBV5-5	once	CASSLYTGNQPQHF
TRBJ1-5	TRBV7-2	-	CASSLIPGFSDSNQPQHF
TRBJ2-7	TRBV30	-	CAWSGTGLMGQYF
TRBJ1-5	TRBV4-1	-	CASSRTGGNQPQHF
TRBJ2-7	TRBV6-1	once	CASRADRGREQYF
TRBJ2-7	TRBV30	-	CAWSVGGTSSYEQYF
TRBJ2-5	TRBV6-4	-	CASSEVRGTTQYF
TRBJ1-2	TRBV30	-	CAWSPRLRGSSGYTF
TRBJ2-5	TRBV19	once	CASSIRTEETQYF
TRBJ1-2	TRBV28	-	CASRPKQGARGYTF
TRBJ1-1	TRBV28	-	CASTPRGTGGTEAFF
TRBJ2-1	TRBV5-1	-	CASSDLAGSFNEQFF
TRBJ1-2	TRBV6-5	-	CASSLVPGYGYTF
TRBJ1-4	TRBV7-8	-	CASASGISTNEKLFF
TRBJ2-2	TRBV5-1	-	CASREPTGELFF
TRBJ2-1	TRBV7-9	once	CASSPIRTSGHNEQFF
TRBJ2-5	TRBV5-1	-	CASSFSWAGVETQYF
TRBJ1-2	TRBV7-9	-	CASSLLGQGYGYTF
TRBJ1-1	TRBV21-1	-	CASSNQGPRDVYPEAFF
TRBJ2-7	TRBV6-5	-	CASSRYSGSPYEQYF
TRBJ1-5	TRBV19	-	CASSIRWDNQPQHF